The T cell receptor (beta chain) described here comes from a study of blood T cell repertoires in COVID-19 (dated by TCRdb to 2020 to 2022). Regarding the study in general: Samples from collaborators originated in the United States, Italy and Spain and spanned both the acute and convalescent phases of COVID-19. The prospective study material was composed of cDNA or gDNA derived from T cells, B-cell-depleted T cells, or PBMCs. Subjects who had been exposed to COVID-19, were actively infected with it, or had recovered from it provided the deeply sampled blood TCRbeta repertoires that made up the dataset. A freely available public database, intended as a resource for researchers studying the immune response to SARS-CoV-2, is where the repertoires were released. Samples came from the ongoing ImmuneRACE study (first 160 participants) plus 1,254 subjects from 6 global collaborators. Nearly every sample came with metadata listing a de-identified subject ID, COVID-19 status, age in years and sex. Where available, HLA class I and class II types were obtained from metadata supplied by the sample provider rather than from assay-based typing.

Broader findings and caveats from the paper: How much clinical and demographic metadata was included differed by source and by participant, and the metadata was provided uncurated.

The trim is 6 bases for V and 3 bases for J, with a gap of 6 bases between the germline ends. From the cysteine up to the phenylalanine, the CDR3 has a length of 11 residues. CDR3 DNA only is kept here, 33 bases in frame from base 1. The germline V gene supplies CDR1 ENHRY and CDR2 SYGVKD. The immunoSEQ Assay, a bias-controlled multiplex PCR, was used to amplify TCRbeta CDR3 regions from genomic DNA. From the authors' description of their analysis: The number of nucleated cells in each sample was estimated by amplification of reference gene primers within the assay. Sequence reads were collapsed and filtered to measure the absolute abundance of every unique TCRbeta CDR3 rearrangement. Productive Simpson clonality was computed per sample as the square root of Simpson's diversity index over productive rearrangements. Sourced from immuneACCESS, this table was stored by TCRdb with only in-frame sequences that have V and J called. A share of the clones is absent; for the studies checked, an unresolved V gene accounts for under half, and the remainder has no known explanation. V and J calls and clone size are given by that table; D and trimming were obtained from the DNA. The sample data list some 350,000 clones, and approximately 91% of these were observed just once. The top ten clonotypes cover about 7.3% of the sample.

Worth noting for this clone: Its antigen is currently not known. One base away there is no much larger clone; base qualities are not given.

In Seattle, one collaborating source enrolled patients while the infection was active and tracked those patients longitudinally over the course of disease. Whole blood was collected in K2EDTA tubes by collaborating institutions according to the institutions' own protocols. Collaborator samples were shipped for TCRbeta analysis as frozen whole blood, isolated PBMCs, or DNA extracted from either sample type. Sequencing used peripheral blood. This receptor was taken from a woman in her seventies with COVID-19, enrolled during active disease. The chain employs TRBV10-3 and TRBJ2-7; the D gene lacks a confident call. The DNA is as follows: TGTGCCATCAGCCAGTACTACGAGCAGTACTTC. It codes for CAISQYYEQYF.